The entry that follows covers one T cell receptor beta chain sequence. This specimen belongs to a study of blood T cell repertoires in COVID-19. Study overall: The samples span acute and convalescent COVID-19 from the United States, Italy and Spain. In each case, the material was cDNA or gDNA derived from T cells, B-cell-depleted T cells, or PBMCs.

With 2 bases clipped from V and 4 bases from J, the junction kept 6 bases outside the gene matches. This CDR3 spans 15 amino acids. Germline lookup yields CDR1 SGHTA and CDR2 FQGTGA. Original processing methods: Estimates of nucleated cell counts were drawn from the amplification of reference gene primers. TCRdb keeps only in-frame clones here, not all; method: immunoSEQ multiplex PCR. The V and J calls and the clone size are those of that table, but D and trimming were determined from the DNA. The table records tens of thousands of clones, approximately 90% of them present only once. This TCR came from a woman of 80 years or more with active COVID-19. The source material was peripheral blood. This chain connects TRBV7-3 to TRBJ2-3; 7 nucleotides match TRBD2. CDR3 amino acids: CASSLLGRNADTQYF. The DNA for the CDR3 is TGTGCCAGCAGCTTACTCGGGAGGAACGCAGATACGCAGTATTTT.